Listed below are T cell receptor beta chains from one sample, sequenced in a study of technical replicates of blood from several donors. This table comes from immunoSEQ multiplex PCR, and its TCRdb copy is limited to in-frame clones, with some not included. This table holds 60,000 to 90,000 clones, approximately 96% found once. Sequenced material: T cells isolated from PBMCs. These receptors all come from a human donor in good health. The CDR3 runs from the conserved cysteine through the conserved F or W.

TRBV29-1	CSVLRDRGPYGYTF
TRBV28	CASSGRGQPQHF
TRBV2	CASSGGTETQYF
TRBV4-1	CASSQGSAGLSPLHF
TRBV4-1	CAGGGPRTDTQYF
TRBV6-6	CASSYKGAGNTIYF
TRBV10-1	CASCCPGGSVIATNEKLFF
TRBV5-1	CASSFGTGMVSYEQYF
TRBV7-6	CASSLGTSTSYEQYF
TRBV28	CASSFVTAEAFF
TRBV7-9	CASSPLDGLNEKLFF
TRBV13	CASSLAGLAGRNEQYF
TRBV11-2	CASSLELAGNYYEQYF
TRBV2	CASRRTDEAFF